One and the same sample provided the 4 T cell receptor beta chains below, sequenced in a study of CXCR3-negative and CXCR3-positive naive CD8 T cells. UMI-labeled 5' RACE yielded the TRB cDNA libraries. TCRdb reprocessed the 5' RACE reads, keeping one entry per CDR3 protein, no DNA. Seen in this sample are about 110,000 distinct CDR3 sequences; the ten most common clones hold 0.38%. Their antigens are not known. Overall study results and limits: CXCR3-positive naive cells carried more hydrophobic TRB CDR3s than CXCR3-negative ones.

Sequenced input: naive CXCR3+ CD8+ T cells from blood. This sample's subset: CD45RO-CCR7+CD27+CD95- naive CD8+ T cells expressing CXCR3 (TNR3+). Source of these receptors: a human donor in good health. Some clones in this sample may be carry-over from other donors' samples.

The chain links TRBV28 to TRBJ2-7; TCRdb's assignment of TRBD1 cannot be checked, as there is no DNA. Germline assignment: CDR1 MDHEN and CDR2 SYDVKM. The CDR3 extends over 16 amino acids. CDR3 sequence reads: CASSLKTGRLSYEQYF.

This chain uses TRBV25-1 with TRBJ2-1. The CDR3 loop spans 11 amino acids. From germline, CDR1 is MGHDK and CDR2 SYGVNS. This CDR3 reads CASNLGSEQFF.

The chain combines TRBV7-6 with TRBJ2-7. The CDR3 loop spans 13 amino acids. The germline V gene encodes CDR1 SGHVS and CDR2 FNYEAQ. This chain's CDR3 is CASSLVANQEQYF.

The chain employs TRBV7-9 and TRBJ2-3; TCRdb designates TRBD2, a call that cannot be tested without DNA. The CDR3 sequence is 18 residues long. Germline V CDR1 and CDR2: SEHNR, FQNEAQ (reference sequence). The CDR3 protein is CASSPLRAGGPGTDTQYF. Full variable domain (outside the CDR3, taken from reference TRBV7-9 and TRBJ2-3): DTGVSQNPRHKITKRGQNVTFRCDPISEHNRLYWYRQTLGQGPEFLTYFQNEAQLEKSRLLSDRFSAERPKGSFSTLEIQRTEQGDSAMYLCASSPLRAGGPGTDTQYFGPGTRLTVL.